This TCR beta chain was captured in a study of cytomegalovirus exposure and HLA in healthy donors. The CDR3 has 17 amino acids. After removal of 6 bases from V and 0 bases from J, the junction contained 7 bases not matched to a gene. Germline-derived CDR1 and CDR2 are SNHLY and FYNNEI. This PCR relied on a set of 60 Vbeta primers and 13 Jbeta primers. Produced via immunoSEQ multiplex PCR; TCRdb's table is partial and in-frame only. The table has more than 140,000 clones, almost 80% seen once. Sequenced input: PBMCs. The rearrangement joins TRBV2 to TRBJ2-3; 12 nucleotides match TRBD2. This sequence originates from a male donor in good health and CMV-seronegative. This CDR3 is CASSLGLAGYSTDTQYF. The CDR3 nucleotides are TGTGCCAGCAGCCTTGGACTAGCGGGATATAGCACAGATACGCAGTATTTT.